The entry below describes one TCR beta chain. CDR1 and CDR2 from the germline V gene are SGHAT and FQDESV (reference sequence). The CDR3 extends over 12 amino acids. V lost 5 bases, J lost 9 bases, and 12 bases lay in between. The record originates from a study of T cell responses to AZD1222 COVID-19 vaccine. Sequencing was performed with immunoSEQ multiplex PCR; in TCRdb, only in-frame clones are kept and a portion is missing. The table lists approximately 120,000 clones, about 90% of them singletons. The sequenced sample was peripheral blood, obtained on day 0 of MenACWY control vaccination. The receptor's source is an adult in good health. The V call is TRBV11-1, the J call TRBJ2-3; the D gene is possibly TRBD2 (6 bases). The CDR3 here is CASSHQGLTQYF. Here the CDR3 DNA reads TGTGCCAGCAGCCACCAGGGACTCACGCAGTATTTT.